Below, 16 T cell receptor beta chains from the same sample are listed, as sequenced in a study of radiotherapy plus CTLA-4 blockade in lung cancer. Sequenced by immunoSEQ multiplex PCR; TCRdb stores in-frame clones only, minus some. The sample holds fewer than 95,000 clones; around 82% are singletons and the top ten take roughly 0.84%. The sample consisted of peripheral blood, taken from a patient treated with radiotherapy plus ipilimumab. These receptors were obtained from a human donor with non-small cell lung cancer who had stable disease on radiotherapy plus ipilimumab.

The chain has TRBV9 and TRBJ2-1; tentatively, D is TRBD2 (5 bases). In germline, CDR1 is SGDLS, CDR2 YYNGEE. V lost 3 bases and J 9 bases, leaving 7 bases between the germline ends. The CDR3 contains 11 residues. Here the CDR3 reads CASSARGEQFF. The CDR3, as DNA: TGTGCCAGCAGCGCACGGGGTGAGCAGTTCTTC.

CDR3 amino acids: CASSGTGTDTQYF. In nucleotides, the CDR3 is TGTGCCAGCAGCGGGACAGGCACAGATACGCAGTATTTT. The chain links TRBV11-2 to TRBJ2-3; 7 bases are a match to TRBD1. Germline loops: CDR1 SGHAT, CDR2 FQNNGV. V gave up 5 bases and J gave up 1 base; unmatched junction bases: 0. There are 13 residues in the CDR3.

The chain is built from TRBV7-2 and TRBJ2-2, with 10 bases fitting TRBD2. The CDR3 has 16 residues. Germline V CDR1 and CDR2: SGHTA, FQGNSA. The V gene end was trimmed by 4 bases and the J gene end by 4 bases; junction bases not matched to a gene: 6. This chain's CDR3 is CASSSRLAGATGELFF. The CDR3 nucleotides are TGTGCCAGCAGCTCGCGACTAGCGGGCGCCACCGGGGAGCTGTTTTTT.

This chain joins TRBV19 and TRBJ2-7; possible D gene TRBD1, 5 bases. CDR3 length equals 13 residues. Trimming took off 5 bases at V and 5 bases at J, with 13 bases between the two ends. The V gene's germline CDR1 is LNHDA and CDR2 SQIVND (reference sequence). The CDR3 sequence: CASSSQGLDEQYF. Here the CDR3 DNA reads TGTGCCAGTAGTTCTCAGGGCTTAGACGAGCAGTACTTC.

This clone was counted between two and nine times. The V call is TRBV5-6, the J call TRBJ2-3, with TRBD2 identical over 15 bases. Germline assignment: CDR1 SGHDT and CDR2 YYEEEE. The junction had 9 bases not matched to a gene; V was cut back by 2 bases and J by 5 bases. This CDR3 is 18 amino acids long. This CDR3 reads CASSFGTSGRRRGDTQYF. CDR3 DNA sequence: TGTGCCAGCAGCTTCGGGACTAGCGGGAGGCGTAGGGGAGATACGCAGTATTTT.

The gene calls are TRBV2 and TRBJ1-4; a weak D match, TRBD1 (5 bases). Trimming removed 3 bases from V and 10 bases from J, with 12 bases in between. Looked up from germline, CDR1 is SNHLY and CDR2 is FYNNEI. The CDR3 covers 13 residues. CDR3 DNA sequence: TGTGCCAGCAGTGAGTCCAGGGAAGGAAAACTGTTTTTT. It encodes CASSESREGKLFF.

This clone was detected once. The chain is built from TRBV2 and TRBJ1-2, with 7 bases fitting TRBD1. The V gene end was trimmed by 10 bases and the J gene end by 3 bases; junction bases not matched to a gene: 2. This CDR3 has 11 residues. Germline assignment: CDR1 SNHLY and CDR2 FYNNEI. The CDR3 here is CANGQDYGYTF. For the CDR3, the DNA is TGTGCCAACGGACAGGACTATGGCTACACCTTC.

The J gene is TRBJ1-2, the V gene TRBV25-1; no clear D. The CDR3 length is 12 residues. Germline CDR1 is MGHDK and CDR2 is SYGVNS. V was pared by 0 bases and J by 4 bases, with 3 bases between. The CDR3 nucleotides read TGTGCCAGCAGTGAATATACCTATGGCTACACCTTC. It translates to CASSEYTYGYTF.

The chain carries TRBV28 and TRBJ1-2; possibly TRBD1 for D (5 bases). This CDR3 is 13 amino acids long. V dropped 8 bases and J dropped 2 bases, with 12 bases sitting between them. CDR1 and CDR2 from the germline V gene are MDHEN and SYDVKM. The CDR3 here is CASCGAPNYGYTF. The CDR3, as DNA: TGTGCCAGCTGTGGGGCCCCAAACTATGGCTACACCTTC.

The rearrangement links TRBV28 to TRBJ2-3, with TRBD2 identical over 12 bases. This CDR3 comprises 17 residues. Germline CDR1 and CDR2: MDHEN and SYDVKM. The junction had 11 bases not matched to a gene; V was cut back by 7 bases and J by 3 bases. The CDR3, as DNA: TGTGCCAGCATCAAACTAGCGGGGGGACTTAGTACAGATACGCAGTATTTT. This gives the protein CASIKLAGGLSTDTQYF. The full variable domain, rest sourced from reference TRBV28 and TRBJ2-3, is DVKVTQSSRYLVKRTGEKVFLECVQDMDHENMFWYRQDPGLGLRLIYFSYDVKMKEKGDIPEGYSVSREKKERFSLILESASTNQTSMYLCASIKLAGGLSTDTQYFGPGTRLTVL.

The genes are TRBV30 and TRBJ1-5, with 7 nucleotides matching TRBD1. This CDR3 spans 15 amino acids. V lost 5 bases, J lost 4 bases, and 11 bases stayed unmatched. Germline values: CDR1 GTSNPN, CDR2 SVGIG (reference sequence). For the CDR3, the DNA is TGTGCCTGGGCCTCACGGACAGGCCTTAATCAGCCCCAGCATTTT. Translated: CAWASRTGLNQPQHF.

The CDR3 region has the DNA TGCGCCAGCAGCTTGAAAGCGGACATTGGGGGCTACACCTTC. Its protein is CASSLKADIGGYTF. This rearrangement joins TRBV5-1 to TRBJ1-2, with D possibly being TRBD1 (5 bases). This CDR3 has 14 amino acids. V was cut by 1 base and J by 8 bases, with 15 bases left in between. Germline lookup yields CDR1 SGHRS and CDR2 YFSETQ.

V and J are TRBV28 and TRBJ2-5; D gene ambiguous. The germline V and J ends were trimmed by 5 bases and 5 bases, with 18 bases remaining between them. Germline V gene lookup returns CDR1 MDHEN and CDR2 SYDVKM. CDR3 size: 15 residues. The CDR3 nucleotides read TGTGCCAGCAGTCATACCCCCACTGGAAGGGAGACCCAGTACTTC. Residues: CASSHTPTGRETQYF.

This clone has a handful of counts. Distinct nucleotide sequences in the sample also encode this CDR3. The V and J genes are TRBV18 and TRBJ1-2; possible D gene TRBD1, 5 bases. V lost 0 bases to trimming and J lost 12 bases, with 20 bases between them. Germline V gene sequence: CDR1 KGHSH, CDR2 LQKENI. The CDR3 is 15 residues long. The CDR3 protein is CASSPPRGSIYRDTF. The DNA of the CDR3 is TGTGCCAGCTCACCACCCCGGGGGTCTATCTATCGTGACACCTTC.

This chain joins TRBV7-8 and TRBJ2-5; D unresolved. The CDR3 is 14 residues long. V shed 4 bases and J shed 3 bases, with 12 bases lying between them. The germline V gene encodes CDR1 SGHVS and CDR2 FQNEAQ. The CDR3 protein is CASSWASGKETQYF. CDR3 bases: TGTGCCAGCAGCTGGGCCAGTGGAAAAGAGACCCAGTACTTC.

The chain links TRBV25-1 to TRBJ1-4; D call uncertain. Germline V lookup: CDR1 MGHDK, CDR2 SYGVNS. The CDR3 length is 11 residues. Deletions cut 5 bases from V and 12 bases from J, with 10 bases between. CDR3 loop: CASSRVGELFF. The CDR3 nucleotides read TGTGCCAGCAGTCGGGTAGGAGAACTGTTTTTT.